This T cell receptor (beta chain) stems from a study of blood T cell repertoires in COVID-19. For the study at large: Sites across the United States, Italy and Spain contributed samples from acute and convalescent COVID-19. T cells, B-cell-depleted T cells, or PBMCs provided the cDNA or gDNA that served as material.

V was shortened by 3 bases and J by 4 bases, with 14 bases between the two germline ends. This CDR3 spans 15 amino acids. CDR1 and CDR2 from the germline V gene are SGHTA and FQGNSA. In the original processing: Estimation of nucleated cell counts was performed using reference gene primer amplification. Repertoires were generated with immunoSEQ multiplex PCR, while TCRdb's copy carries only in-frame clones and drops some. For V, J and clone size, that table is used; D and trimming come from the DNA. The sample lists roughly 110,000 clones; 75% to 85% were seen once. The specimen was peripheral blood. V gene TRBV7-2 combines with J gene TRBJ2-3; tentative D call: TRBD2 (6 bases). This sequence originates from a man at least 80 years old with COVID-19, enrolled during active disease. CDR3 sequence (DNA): TGTGCCAGCAGCTTTAGCGGAGGGCCCCCAGATACGCAGTATTTT. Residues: CASSFSGGPPDTQYF. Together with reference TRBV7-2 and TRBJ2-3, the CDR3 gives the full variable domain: GAGVSQSPSNKVTEKGKDVELRCDPISGHTALYWYRQSLGQGLEFLIYFQGNSAPDKSGLPSDRFSAERTGGSVSTLTIQRTQQEDSAVYLCASSFSGGPPDTQYFGPGTRLTVL.